This T cell receptor beta chain was sequenced for a study of metastatic and nonmetastatic thyroid tumors. Study overall: The comparison covered peripheral blood and tumor or nodule tissue in malignant and benign thyroid patients. Study results and caveats: When malignant thyroid tumors were compared with benign nodules, TCR beta diversity was reportedly significantly higher in the malignant tumors. This held in both blood and tumor samples.

This clone was seen just once. Its antigen is unknown. Every patient was untreated before thyroid surgery. Original handling: Between-group CDR3 differences, defined by clinicopathological status, yielded a distant-metastasis classifier for papillary thyroid cancer. TCRdb re-clonotyped the PCR reads through MiXCR. TCRdb's processing, not the authors', yielded these V and J calls. This table holds approximately 38,000 clones, about 32% found once. The CDR3 extends over 15 amino acids. Germline CDR1 SEHNR, CDR2 FQNEAQ (reference sequence). Trimming removed 1 base at V and 7 bases at J, with 11 bases between.

The TCR comes from a female donor with papillary thyroid cancer or a benign thyroid nodule (not recorded which). Some clones in this sample may be carry-over from other donors' samples. The chain joins TRBV7-9 to TRBJ1-6; D may be TRBD1 (6 bases). The sequenced material came from tumor tissue. Here the CDR3 reads CASSLGDTRNSPLHF. For the CDR3, the DNA is TGTGCCAGCAGCTTAGGGGACACAAGAAATTCACCCCTCCACTTT.